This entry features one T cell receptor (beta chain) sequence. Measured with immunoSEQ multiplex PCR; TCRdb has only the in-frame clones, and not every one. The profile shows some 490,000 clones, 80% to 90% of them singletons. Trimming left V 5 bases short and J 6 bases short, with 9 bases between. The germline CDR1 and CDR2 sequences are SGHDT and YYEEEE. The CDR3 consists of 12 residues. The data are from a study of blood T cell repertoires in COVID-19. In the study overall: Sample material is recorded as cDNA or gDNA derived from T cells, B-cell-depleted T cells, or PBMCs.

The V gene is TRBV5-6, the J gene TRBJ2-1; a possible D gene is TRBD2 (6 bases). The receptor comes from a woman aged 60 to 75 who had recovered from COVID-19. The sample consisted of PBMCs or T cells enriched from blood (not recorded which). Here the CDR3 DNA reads TGTGCCAGCAGTTCGACTAGCAATGAGCAGTTCTTC. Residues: CASSSTSNEQFF. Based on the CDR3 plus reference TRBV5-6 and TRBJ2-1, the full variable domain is DAGVTQSPTHLIKTRGQQVTLRCSPKSGHDTVSWYQQALGQGPQFIFQYYEEEERQRGNFPDRFSGHQFPNYSSELNVNALLLGDSALYLCASSSTSNEQFFGPGTRLTVL.